This is a list of T cell receptor beta chains from one sample in a study of T cells after yellow fever vaccination. TCRdb reprocessed the 5' RACE reads with MiXCR, giving one entry per CDR3 protein. The sample includes a few hundred thousand distinct CDR3 sequences, around 8.6% seen only once; the top ten take around 3.3%. Specimen: CD4+ T cells sorted from PBMCs, collected 5 days after the yellow fever booster vaccination. The receptors come from a man aged 18-30 years who received the YFV17D yellow fever vaccine. Each CDR3 is given with its conserved first and last residue. The order of the fields is clone size, J gene, V gene, D gene, CDR3 length, CDR3 protein, CDR3 DNA. The D gene is left open where the match is weak. The listing skips clone size in some rows; elsewhere it reads once, few, many or a size class.

abundance: few; j_gene: TRBJ2-5; v_gene: TRBV6-5; d_gene: TRBD1; len: 16; CDR3aa: CASSYSGQGVPQTQYF; CDR3nt: TGTGCCAGCAGTTACTCGGGACAGGGGGTCCCCCAGACCCAGTACTTC
abundance: many; j_gene: TRBJ2-5; v_gene: TRBV7-2; d_gene: NA; len: 16; CDR3aa: CASSLGGPLSGVAQYF; CDR3nt: TGTGCCAGCAGCTTAGGTGGGCCGCTCTCCGGGGTGGCCCAGTACTTC
abundance: many; j_gene: TRBJ2-2; v_gene: TRBV7-8; d_gene: TRBD1; len: 15; CDR3aa: CASTWTGGMVGELFF; CDR3nt: TGTGCCAGCACTTGGACAGGGGGTATGGTCGGGGAGCTGTTTTTT
abundance: few; j_gene: TRBJ2-7; v_gene: TRBV7-3; d_gene: TRBD2; len: 15; CDR3aa: CASSLIPSGAYEQYF; CDR3nt: TGTGCCAGCAGCTTAATCCCAAGCGGGGCCTACGAGCAGTACTTC
abundance: many; j_gene: TRBJ2-5; v_gene: TRBV4-3; d_gene: NA; len: 15; CDR3aa: CASSQVGQGGETQYF; CDR3nt: TGCGCCAGCAGCCAAGTTGGGCAGGGGGGAGAGACCCAGTACTTC
abundance: few; j_gene: TRBJ1-2; v_gene: TRBV12-3/TRBV12-4; d_gene: NA; len: 14; CDR3aa: CASSRQEPNYGYTF; CDR3nt: TGTGCCAGCAGTCGACAGGAGCCTAACTATGGCTACACCTTC
abundance: few; j_gene: TRBJ2-3; v_gene: TRBV6-1; d_gene: NA; len: 14; CDR3aa: CASSEVGAEDTQYF; CDR3nt: TGTGCCAGCAGTGAAGTAGGGGCCGAAGATACGCAGTATTTT
abundance: NA; j_gene: TRBJ1-2; v_gene: TRBV7-2; d_gene: NA; len: 15; CDR3aa: CASSSQGVGLYGYTF; CDR3nt: TGTGCCAGCAGCTCACAGGGAGTGGGGCTCTATGGCTACACCTTC
abundance: NA; j_gene: TRBJ2-5; v_gene: TRBV7-2; d_gene: NA; len: 14; CDR3aa: CASSLAGLQETQYF; CDR3nt: TGTGCCAGCAGCTTAGCGGGTCTCCAAGAGACCCAGTACTTC
abundance: many; j_gene: TRBJ2-6; v_gene: TRBV27; d_gene: NA; len: 15; CDR3aa: CASSSWSSGANVLTF; CDR3nt: TGTGCCAGCAGCTCTTGGAGCTCTGGGGCCAACGTCCTGACTTTC
abundance: few; j_gene: TRBJ1-2; v_gene: TRBV4-3; d_gene: NA; len: 15; CDR3aa: CASSQGHITPYGYTF; CDR3nt: TGCGCCAGCAGCCAAGGCCACATAACCCCCTATGGCTACACCTTC
abundance: many; j_gene: TRBJ2-1; v_gene: TRBV7-2; d_gene: NA; len: 13; CDR3aa: CASSFGEYNEQFF; CDR3nt: TGTGCCAGCAGCTTCGGCGAGTACAATGAGCAGTTCTTC
abundance: few; j_gene: TRBJ1-3; v_gene: TRBV10-3; d_gene: NA; len: 15; CDR3aa: CAIGGQGGSGNTIYF; CDR3nt: TGTGCCATCGGGGGGCAGGGAGGATCTGGAAACACCATATATTTT
abundance: NA; j_gene: TRBJ2-1; v_gene: TRBV7-2; d_gene: TRBD2; len: 15; CDR3aa: CASSSSGTRYNEQFF; CDR3nt: TGTGCCAGCAGCTCTAGCGGGACCCGATACAATGAGCAGTTCTTC
abundance: many; j_gene: TRBJ2-1; v_gene: TRBV6-5; d_gene: TRBD2; len: 13; CDR3aa: CASRRGGDNEQFF; CDR3nt: TGTGCCAGCAGGCGGGGGGGGGACAATGAGCAGTTCTTC
abundance: few; j_gene: TRBJ1-1; v_gene: TRBV6-5; d_gene: TRBD1; len: 18; CDR3aa: CASSYFPGQGASDTEAFF; CDR3nt: TGTGCCAGCAGTTACTTCCCGGGACAGGGGGCTTCCGACACTGAAGCTTTCTTT
abundance: NA; j_gene: TRBJ2-2; v_gene: TRBV12-3/TRBV12-4; d_gene: NA; len: 14; CDR3aa: CASSFVQKTGELFF; CDR3nt: TGTGCCAGCAGTTTCGTACAGAAGACCGGGGAGCTGTTTTTT
abundance: NA; j_gene: TRBJ2-7; v_gene: TRBV12-3/TRBV12-4; d_gene: NA; len: 15; CDR3aa: CASSHGWTSRYEQYF; CDR3nt: TGTGCCAGCAGCCACGGCTGGACGTCTCGCTACGAGCAGTACTTC
abundance: few; j_gene: TRBJ1-6; v_gene: TRBV7-8; d_gene: NA; len: 14; CDR3aa: CASSLVDLRSPLHF; CDR3nt: TGTGCCAGCAGCTTGGTCGATCTGCGTTCACCCCTCCACTTT
abundance: NA; j_gene: TRBJ2-1; v_gene: TRBV5-5; d_gene: TRBD2; len: 16; CDR3aa: CASSFDPGLDLGEQFF; CDR3nt: TGTGCCAGCAGCTTTGATCCGGGACTAGACCTGGGTGAGCAGTTCTTC
abundance: many; j_gene: TRBJ2-7; v_gene: TRBV4-1; d_gene: NA; len: 17; CDR3aa: CASSQAGGVAGTYEQYF; CDR3nt: TGCGCCAGCAGCCAAGCAGGGGGAGTAGCGGGGACCTACGAGCAGTACTTC
abundance: few; j_gene: TRBJ1-4; v_gene: TRBV27; d_gene: TRBD1; len: 15; CDR3aa: CASSQQGQRGEKLFF; CDR3nt: TGTGCCAGCAGCCAGCAGGGACAGAGGGGGGAAAAACTGTTTTTT
abundance: NA; j_gene: TRBJ2-3; v_gene: TRBV3-1; d_gene: NA; len: 16; CDR3aa: CASSKPTGGRSDTQYF; CDR3nt: TGTGCCAGCAGCAAACCGACGGGGGGCCGGTCAGATACGCAGTATTTT
abundance: NA; j_gene: TRBJ2-7; v_gene: TRBV6-5; d_gene: NA; len: 13; CDR3aa: CASRLADSYEQYF; CDR3nt: TGTGCCAGCAGACTCGCTGACTCCTACGAGCAGTACTTC
abundance: NA; j_gene: TRBJ1-4; v_gene: TRBV28; d_gene: NA; len: 13; CDR3aa: CASSFIDNEKLFF; CDR3nt: TGTGCCAGCAGTTTTATAGATAATGAAAAACTGTTTTTT
abundance: few; j_gene: TRBJ1-2; v_gene: TRBV4-3; d_gene: NA; len: 15; CDR3aa: CASSQDWGRIYGYTF; CDR3nt: TGCGCCAGCAGCCAAGATTGGGGACGGATTTATGGCTACACCTTC
abundance: many; j_gene: TRBJ2-4; v_gene: TRBV5-1; d_gene: NA; len: 15; CDR3aa: CASSLGGLAKNIQYF; CDR3nt: TGCGCCAGCAGCTTGGGTGGCCTTGCCAAAAACATTCAGTACTTC
abundance: NA; j_gene: TRBJ1-1; v_gene: TRBV9; d_gene: NA; len: 14; CDR3aa: CASSVVFGGTEAFF; CDR3nt: TGTGCCAGCAGCGTAGTTTTTGGGGGCACTGAAGCTTTCTTT
abundance: few; j_gene: TRBJ1-1; v_gene: TRBV7-2; d_gene: NA; len: 13; CDR3aa: CASRLGLNTEAFF; CDR3nt: TGTGCTAGCCGGCTGGGGCTTAACACTGAAGCTTTCTTT
abundance: few; j_gene: TRBJ2-7; v_gene: TRBV6-6; d_gene: TRBD1; len: 17; CDR3aa: CASTYRWGTDSNYEQYF; CDR3nt: TGTGCCAGCACGTACCGGTGGGGGACAGATTCAAACTACGAGCAGTACTTC
abundance: NA; j_gene: TRBJ2-5; v_gene: TRBV15; d_gene: NA; len: 13; CDR3aa: CATSGTGRETQYF; CDR3nt: TGTGCCACCAGCGGAACAGGGAGGGAGACCCAGTACTTC
abundance: many; j_gene: TRBJ2-1; v_gene: TRBV5-1; d_gene: NA; len: 16; CDR3aa: CASSFSSTPVGGEQFF; CDR3nt: TGCGCCAGCAGCTTCTCCTCTACCCCGGTCGGGGGTGAGCAGTTCTTC
abundance: NA; j_gene: TRBJ2-2; v_gene: TRBV11-2; d_gene: NA; len: 17; CDR3aa: CASSSNPGRANTGELFF; CDR3nt: TGTGCCAGCAGCTCTAATCCGGGACGGGCGAACACCGGGGAGCTGTTTTTT
abundance: few; j_gene: TRBJ1-2; v_gene: TRBV29-1; d_gene: NA; len: 15; CDR3aa: CSVALAGGENYGYTF; CDR3nt: TGCAGCGTTGCACTCGCCGGGGGGGAAAACTATGGCTACACCTTC
abundance: many; j_gene: TRBJ1-6; v_gene: TRBV7-9; d_gene: NA; len: 17; CDR3aa: CASSSPVGGPGGSPLHF; CDR3nt: TGTGCCAGCAGCTCCCCCGTGGGGGGTCCAGGCGGTTCACCCCTCCACTTT
abundance: many; j_gene: TRBJ2-7; v_gene: TRBV7-2; d_gene: TRBD1; len: 15; CDR3aa: CASSFDRGATYEQYF; CDR3nt: TGTGCCAGCAGCTTCGACAGGGGCGCAACCTACGAGCAGTACTTC
abundance: few; j_gene: TRBJ2-7; v_gene: TRBV27; d_gene: TRBD1; len: 13; CDR3aa: CASRSGQDHEQYF; CDR3nt: TGTGCCAGCAGGAGTGGACAGGACCACGAGCAGTACTTC
abundance: many; j_gene: TRBJ2-3; v_gene: TRBV4-1; d_gene: TRBD2; len: 16; CDR3aa: CASSQPAGTSTDTQYF; CDR3nt: TGCGCCAGCAGCCAACCAGCGGGGACCAGCACAGATACGCAGTATTTT
abundance: few; j_gene: TRBJ2-1; v_gene: TRBV6-1; d_gene: NA; len: 12; CDR3aa: CASRYIRNEQFF; CDR3nt: TGTGCCAGCAGATATATCCGCAATGAGCAGTTCTTC
abundance: NA; j_gene: TRBJ1-2; v_gene: TRBV7-8; d_gene: NA; len: 16; CDR3aa: CDSSPNSAGVGYGYTF; CDR3nt: TGTGACAGCAGCCCCAATTCCGCAGGTGTGGGCTATGGCTACACCTTC
abundance: NA; j_gene: TRBJ1-2; v_gene: TRBV5-1; d_gene: NA; len: 14; CDR3aa: CASSLTAINYGYTF; CDR3nt: TGCGCCAGCAGCTTGACAGCCATAAACTATGGCTACACCTTC
abundance: NA; j_gene: TRBJ2-5; v_gene: TRBV7-2; d_gene: NA; len: 14; CDR3aa: CASSLSWGRETQYF; CDR3nt: TGTGCCAGCAGCTTAAGTTGGGGCCGAGAGACCCAGTACTTC
abundance: many; j_gene: TRBJ2-1; v_gene: TRBV12-3/TRBV12-4; d_gene: TRBD2; len: 15; CDR3aa: CASSLSSGGAYEQFF; CDR3nt: TGTGCCAGCAGTTTATCAAGCGGGGGGGCCTATGAGCAGTTCTTC
abundance: many; j_gene: TRBJ2-7; v_gene: TRBV12-3/TRBV12-4; d_gene: NA; len: 14; CDR3aa: CASSLRSIGYEQYF; CDR3nt: TGTGCCAGCAGTTTACGGAGTATCGGTTACGAGCAGTACTTC
abundance: NA; j_gene: TRBJ2-4; v_gene: TRBV25-1; d_gene: NA; len: 17; CDR3aa: CASSELRDILAKNIQYF; CDR3nt: TGTGCCAGCAGTGAACTCCGGGACATCTTAGCCAAAAACATTCAGTACTTC
abundance: many; j_gene: TRBJ2-3; v_gene: TRBV4-1; d_gene: TRBD2; len: 16; CDR3aa: CASSQRLAGGTDTQYF; CDR3nt: TGCGCCAGCAGCCAACGTTTAGCGGGGGGCACAGATACGCAGTATTTT
abundance: many; j_gene: TRBJ1-6; v_gene: TRBV6-2/TRBV6-3; d_gene: NA; len: 12; CDR3aa: CASTASGVLQRF; CDR3nt: TGTGCCAGCACCGCATCCGGGGTCCTCCAGCGTTTT
abundance: NA; j_gene: TRBJ1-1; v_gene: TRBV5-1; d_gene: NA; len: 16; CDR3aa: CASSLFSVGLMTEAFF; CDR3nt: TGCGCCAGCAGCCTTTTTTCGGTAGGATTGATGACTGAAGCTTTCTTT
abundance: NA; j_gene: TRBJ2-2; v_gene: TRBV18; d_gene: TRBD1; len: 13; CDR3aa: CASSPDRVGELFF; CDR3nt: TGTGCCAGCTCACCGGACAGGGTCGGGGAGCTGTTTTTT
abundance: few; j_gene: TRBJ2-1; v_gene: TRBV12-3/TRBV12-4; d_gene: TRBD2; len: 15; CDR3aa: CASSSGAGGPNEQFF; CDR3nt: TGTGCCAGCAGTTCCGGGGCGGGGGGTCCCAATGAGCAGTTCTTC
abundance: many; j_gene: TRBJ1-1; v_gene: TRBV7-9; d_gene: NA; len: 14; CDR3aa: CASSLELDGSEAFF; CDR3nt: TGTGCCAGCAGCTTAGAATTAGATGGCAGTGAAGCTTTCTTT
abundance: NA; j_gene: TRBJ2-3; v_gene: TRBV2; d_gene: TRBD2; len: 14; CDR3aa: CASRGLAGWATQYF; CDR3nt: TGTGCCAGCAGGGGACTAGCGGGGTGGGCTACGCAGTATTTT
abundance: few; j_gene: TRBJ2-3; v_gene: TRBV20-1; d_gene: NA; len: 11; CDR3aa: CSALVQDTQYF; CDR3nt: TGCAGTGCCCTGGTGCAAGATACGCAGTATTTT